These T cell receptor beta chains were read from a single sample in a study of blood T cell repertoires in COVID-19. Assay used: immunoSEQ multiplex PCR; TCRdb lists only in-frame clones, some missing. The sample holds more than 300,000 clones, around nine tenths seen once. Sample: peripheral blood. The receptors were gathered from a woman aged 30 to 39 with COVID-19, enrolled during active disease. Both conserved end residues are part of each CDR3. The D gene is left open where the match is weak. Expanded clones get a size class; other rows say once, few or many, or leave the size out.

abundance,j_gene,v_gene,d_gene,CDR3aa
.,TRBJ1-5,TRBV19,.,CASRVAVSQPQHF
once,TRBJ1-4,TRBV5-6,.,CATLGALFF
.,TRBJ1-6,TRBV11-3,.,CASRRGGPNSPLHF
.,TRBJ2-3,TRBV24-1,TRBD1,CATGQGRGTDTQYF
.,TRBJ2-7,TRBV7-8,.,CASSLGTASYEQYF
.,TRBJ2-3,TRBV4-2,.,CASSQDLVSGWAYDTQYF
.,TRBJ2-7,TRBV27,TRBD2,CASSPRGVFIEQYF
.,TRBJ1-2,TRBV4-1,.,CASSQAPGNLDGYTF
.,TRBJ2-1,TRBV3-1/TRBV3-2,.,CASSQGATDSYNEQFF
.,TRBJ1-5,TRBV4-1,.,CASSHLIRGGGAHQPQHF